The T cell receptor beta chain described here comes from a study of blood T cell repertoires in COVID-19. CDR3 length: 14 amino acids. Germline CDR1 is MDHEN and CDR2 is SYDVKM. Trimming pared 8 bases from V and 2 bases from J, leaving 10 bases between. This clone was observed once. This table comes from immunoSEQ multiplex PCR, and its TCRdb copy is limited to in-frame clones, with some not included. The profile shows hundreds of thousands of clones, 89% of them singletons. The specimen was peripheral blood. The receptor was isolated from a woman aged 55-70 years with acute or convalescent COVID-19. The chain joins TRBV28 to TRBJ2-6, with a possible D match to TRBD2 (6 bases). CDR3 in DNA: TGTGCCAGCCGTAGGGAGGCTGGGGCCAACGTCCTGACTTTC. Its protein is CASRREAGANVLTF. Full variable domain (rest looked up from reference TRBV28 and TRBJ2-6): DVKVTQSSRYLVKRTGEKVFLECVQDMDHENMFWYRQDPGLGLRLIYFSYDVKMKEKGDIPEGYSVSREKKERFSLILESASTNQTSMYLCASRREAGANVLTFGAGSRLTVL.